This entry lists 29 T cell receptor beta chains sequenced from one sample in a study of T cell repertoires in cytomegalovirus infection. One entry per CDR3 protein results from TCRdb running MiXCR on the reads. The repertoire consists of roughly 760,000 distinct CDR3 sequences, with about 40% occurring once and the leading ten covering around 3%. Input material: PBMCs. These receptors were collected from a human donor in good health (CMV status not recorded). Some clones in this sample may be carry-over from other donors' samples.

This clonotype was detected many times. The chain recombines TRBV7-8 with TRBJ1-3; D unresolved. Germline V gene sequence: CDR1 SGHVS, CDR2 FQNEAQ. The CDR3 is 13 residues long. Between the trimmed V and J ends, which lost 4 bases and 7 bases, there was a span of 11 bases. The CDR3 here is CASSSTLGNTIYF. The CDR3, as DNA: TGTGCCAGCAGCTCCACGCTTGGTAACACCATATATTTT.

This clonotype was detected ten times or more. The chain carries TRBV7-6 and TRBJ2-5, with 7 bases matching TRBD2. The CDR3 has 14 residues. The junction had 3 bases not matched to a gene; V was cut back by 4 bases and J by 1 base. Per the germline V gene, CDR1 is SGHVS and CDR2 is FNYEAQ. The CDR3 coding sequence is TGTGCCAGCAGCTCTCAGCGGGGCCAAGAGACCCAGTACTTC. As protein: CASSSQRGQETQYF.

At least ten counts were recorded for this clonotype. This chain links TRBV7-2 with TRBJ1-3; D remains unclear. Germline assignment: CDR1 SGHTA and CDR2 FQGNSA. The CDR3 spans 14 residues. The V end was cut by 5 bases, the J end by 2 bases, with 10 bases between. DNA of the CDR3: TGTGCCAGCAGCCCACCCGCGGCTGGAAACACCATATATTTT. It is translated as CASSPPAAGNTIYF.

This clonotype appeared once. CDR3 residues: CASSLGRQLSTDTQYF. CDR3 sequence (DNA): TGTGCCAGCAGCTTAGGGAGACAGCTATCCACAGATACGCAGTATTTT. The rearrangement uses TRBV7-6 and TRBJ2-3, with a possible D match to TRBD1 (5 bases). Trimming removed 1 base from V and 2 bases from J, with 13 bases in between. This CDR3 has 16 residues. In germline, CDR1 is SGHVS, CDR2 FNYEAQ.

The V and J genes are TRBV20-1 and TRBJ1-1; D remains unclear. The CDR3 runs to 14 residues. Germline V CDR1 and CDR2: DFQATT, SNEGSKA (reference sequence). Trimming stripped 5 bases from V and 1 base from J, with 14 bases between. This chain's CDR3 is CSARTGRKNTEAFF. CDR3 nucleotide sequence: TGCAGTGCTCGGACCGGCAGGAAGAACACTGAAGCTTTCTTT.

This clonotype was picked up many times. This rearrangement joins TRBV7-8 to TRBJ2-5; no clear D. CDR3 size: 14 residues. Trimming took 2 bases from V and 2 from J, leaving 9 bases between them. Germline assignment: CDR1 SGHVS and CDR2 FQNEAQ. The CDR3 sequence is CASSLWGNQETQYF. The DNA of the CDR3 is TGTGCCAGCAGCTTATGGGGAAATCAAGAGACCCAGTACTTC.

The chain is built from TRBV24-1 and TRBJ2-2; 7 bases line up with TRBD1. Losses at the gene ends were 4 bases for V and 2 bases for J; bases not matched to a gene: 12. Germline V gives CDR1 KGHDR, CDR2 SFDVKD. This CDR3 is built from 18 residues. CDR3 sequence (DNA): TGTGCCACCAGTGACCAACCGTGGACAGGCCGCAACACCGGGGAGCTGTTTTTT. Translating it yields CATSDQPWTGRNTGELFF.

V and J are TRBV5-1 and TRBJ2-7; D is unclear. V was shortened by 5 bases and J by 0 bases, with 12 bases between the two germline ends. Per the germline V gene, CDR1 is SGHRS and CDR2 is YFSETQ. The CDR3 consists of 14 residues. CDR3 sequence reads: CASSGWQSSYEQYF. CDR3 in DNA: TGCGCCAGCAGTGGGTGGCAGAGCTCCTACGAGCAGTACTTC.

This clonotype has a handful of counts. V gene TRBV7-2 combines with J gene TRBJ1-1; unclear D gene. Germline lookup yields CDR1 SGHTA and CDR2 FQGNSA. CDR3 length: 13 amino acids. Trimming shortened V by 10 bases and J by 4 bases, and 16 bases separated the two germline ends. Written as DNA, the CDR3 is TGTGCCATAACCGGTCGCCTGGGCACTGAAGCTTTCTTT. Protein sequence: CAITGRLGTEAFF.

In DNA form, the CDR3 reads TGTGCCAGTAGTATTAGAGCGGCGCCTCCCTACGAGCAGTACTTC. It specifies CASSIRAAPPYEQYF. The V call is TRBV19, the J call TRBJ2-7; D might be TRBD2 (5 bases). The V and J ends lost 3 bases and 2 bases respectively, with 14 bases between them. Germline lookup yields CDR1 LNHDA and CDR2 SQIVND (reference sequence). The CDR3 runs to 15 residues.

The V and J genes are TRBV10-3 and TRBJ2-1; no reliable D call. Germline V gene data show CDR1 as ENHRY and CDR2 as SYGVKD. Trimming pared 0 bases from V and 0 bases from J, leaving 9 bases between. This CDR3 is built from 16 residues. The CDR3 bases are TGTGCCATCAGTGAGTCCGCGACCCGCTCCTACAATGAGCAGTTCTTC. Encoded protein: CAISESATRSYNEQFF.

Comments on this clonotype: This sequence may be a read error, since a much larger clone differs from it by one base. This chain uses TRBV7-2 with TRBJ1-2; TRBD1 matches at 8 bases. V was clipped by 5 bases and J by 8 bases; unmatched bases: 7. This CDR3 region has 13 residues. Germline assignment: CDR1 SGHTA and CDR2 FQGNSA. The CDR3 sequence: CASSPDRVKGYTF. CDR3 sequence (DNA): TGTGCCAGCAGCCCGGACAGGGTCAAGGGCTACACCTTC.

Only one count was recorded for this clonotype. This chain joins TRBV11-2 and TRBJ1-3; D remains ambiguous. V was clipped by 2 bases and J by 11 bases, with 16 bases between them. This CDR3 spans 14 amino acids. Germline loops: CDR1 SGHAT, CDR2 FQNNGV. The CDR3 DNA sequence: TGTGCCAGCAGCTTACGGGAGGCCTCGGTCCCCATATATTTT. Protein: CASSLREASVPIYF. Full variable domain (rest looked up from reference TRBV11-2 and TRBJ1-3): EAGVAQSPRYKIIEKRQSVAFWCNPISGHATLYWYQQILGQGPKLLIQFQNNGVVDDSQLPKDRFSAERLKGVDSTLKIQPAKLEDSAVYLCASSLREASVPIYFGEGSWLTVV.

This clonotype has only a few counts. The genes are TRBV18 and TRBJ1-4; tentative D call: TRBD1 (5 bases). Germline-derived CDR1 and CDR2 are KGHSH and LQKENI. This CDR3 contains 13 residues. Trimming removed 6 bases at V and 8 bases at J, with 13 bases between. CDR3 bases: TGTGCCAGCTCGGCAGGGAGGAAGGAAAAACTGTTTTTT. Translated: CASSAGRKEKLFF.

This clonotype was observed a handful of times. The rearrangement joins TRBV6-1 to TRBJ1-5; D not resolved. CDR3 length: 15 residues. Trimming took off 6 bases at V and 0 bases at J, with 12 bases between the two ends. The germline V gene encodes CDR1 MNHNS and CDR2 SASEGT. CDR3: CASRAGPYSNQPQHF. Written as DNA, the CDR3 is TGTGCCAGCAGGGCAGGCCCTTATAGCAATCAGCCCCAGCATTTT.

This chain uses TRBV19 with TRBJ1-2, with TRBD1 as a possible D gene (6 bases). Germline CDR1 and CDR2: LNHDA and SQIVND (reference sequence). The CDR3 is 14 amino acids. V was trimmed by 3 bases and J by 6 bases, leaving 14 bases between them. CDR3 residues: CASSMDRAFHGYTF. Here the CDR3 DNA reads TGTGCCAGTAGTATGGACAGAGCGTTCCATGGCTACACCTTC.

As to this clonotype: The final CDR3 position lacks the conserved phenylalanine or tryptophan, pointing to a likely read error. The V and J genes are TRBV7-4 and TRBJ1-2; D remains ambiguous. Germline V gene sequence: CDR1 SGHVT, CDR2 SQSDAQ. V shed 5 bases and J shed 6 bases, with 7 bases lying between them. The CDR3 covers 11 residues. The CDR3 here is CASSLSHGYTG. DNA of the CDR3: TGTGCCAGCAGCCTCAGCCATGGCTACACCGGC.

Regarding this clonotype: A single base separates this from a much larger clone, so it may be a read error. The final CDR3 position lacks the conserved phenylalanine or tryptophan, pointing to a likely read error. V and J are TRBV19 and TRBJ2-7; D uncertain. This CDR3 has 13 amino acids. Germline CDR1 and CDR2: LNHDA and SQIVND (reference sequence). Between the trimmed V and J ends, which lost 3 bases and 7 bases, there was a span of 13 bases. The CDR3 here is CASSIGRVEEQYL. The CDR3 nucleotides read TGTGCCAGTAGTATCGGCCGAGTCGAGGAGCAGTACTTA.

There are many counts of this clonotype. This chain's CDR3 is CASSLGTVVGGELFF. CDR3 DNA: TGTGCCAGCAGCCTTGGGACGGTTGTGGGCGGGGAGCTGTTTTTT. The V gene is TRBV7-8, the J gene TRBJ2-2; D is possibly TRBD1 or TRBD2 (5 bases each). CDR1 and CDR2 (germline): SGHVS, FQNEAQ. This CDR3 is 15 amino acids long. Trimming took 5 bases from V and 7 from J, leaving 17 bases between them. Full variable domain (remainder filled in from reference TRBV7-8 and TRBJ2-2): GAGVSQSPRYKVAKRGQDVALRCDPISGHVSLFWYQQALGQGPEFLTYFQNEAQLDKSGLPSDRFFAERPEGSVSTLKIQRTQQEDSAVYLCASSLGTVVGGELFFGEGSRLTVL.

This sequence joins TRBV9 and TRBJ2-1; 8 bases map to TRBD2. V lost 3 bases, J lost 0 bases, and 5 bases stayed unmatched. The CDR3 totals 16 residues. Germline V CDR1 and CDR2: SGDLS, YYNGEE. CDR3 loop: CASSGLAGSSYNEQFF. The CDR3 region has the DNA TGTGCCAGCAGCGGCTTAGCGGGGAGCTCCTACAATGAGCAGTTCTTC.

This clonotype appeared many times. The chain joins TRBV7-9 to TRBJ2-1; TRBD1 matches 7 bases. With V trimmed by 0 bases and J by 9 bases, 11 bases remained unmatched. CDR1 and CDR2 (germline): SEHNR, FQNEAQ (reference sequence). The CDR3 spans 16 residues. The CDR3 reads CASSLAGAGGQGEQFF. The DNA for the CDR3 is TGTGCCAGCAGCTTAGCGGGCGCAGGGGGACAAGGTGAGCAGTTCTTC.

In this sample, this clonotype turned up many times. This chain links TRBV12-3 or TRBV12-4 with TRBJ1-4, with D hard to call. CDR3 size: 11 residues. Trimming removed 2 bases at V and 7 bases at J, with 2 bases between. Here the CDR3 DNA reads TGTGCCAGCAGTTTAAGTGAAAAACTGTTTTTT. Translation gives CASSLSEKLFF.

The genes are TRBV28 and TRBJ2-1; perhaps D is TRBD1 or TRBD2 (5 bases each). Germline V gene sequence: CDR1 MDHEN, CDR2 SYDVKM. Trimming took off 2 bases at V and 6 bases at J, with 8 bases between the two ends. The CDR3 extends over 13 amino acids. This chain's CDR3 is CASSLRGVNEQFF. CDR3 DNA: TGTGCCAGCAGTTTAAGAGGGGTCAATGAGCAGTTCTTC. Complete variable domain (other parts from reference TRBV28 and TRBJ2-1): DVKVTQSSRYLVKRTGEKVFLECVQDMDHENMFWYRQDPGLGLRLIYFSYDVKMKEKGDIPEGYSVSREKKERFSLILESASTNQTSMYLCASSLRGVNEQFFGPGTRLTVL.

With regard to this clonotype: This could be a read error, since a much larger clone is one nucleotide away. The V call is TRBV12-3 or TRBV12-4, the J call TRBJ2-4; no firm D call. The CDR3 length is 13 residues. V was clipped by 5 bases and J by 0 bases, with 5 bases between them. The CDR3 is CASSHLAKNIQYF. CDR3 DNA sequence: TGTGCCAGCAGTCACTTAGCCAAAAACATTCAGTACTTC.

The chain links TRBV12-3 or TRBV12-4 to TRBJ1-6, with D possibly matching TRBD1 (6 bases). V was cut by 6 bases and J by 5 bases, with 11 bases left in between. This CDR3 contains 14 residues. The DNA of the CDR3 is TGTGCCAGCAGCCCTACAGGGAATAATTCACCCCTCCACTTT. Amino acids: CASSPTGNNSPLHF.

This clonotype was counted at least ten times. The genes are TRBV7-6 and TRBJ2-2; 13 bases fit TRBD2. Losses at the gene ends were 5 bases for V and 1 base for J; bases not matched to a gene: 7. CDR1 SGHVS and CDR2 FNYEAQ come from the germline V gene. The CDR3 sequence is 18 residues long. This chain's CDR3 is CASSPGLAGAGNTGELFF. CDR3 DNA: TGTGCCAGCAGCCCCGGACTAGCGGGAGCTGGGAACACCGGGGAGCTGTTTTTT. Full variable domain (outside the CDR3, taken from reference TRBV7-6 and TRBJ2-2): GAGVSQSPRYKVTKRGQDVALRCDPISGHVSLYWYRQALGQGPEFLTYFNYEAQQDKSGLPNDRFSAERPEGSISTLTIQRTEQRDSAMYRCASSPGLAGAGNTGELFFGEGSRLTVL.

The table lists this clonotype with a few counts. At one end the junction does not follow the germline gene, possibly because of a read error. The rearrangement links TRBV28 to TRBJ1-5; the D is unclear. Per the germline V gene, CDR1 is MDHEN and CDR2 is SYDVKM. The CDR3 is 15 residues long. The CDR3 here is CASRPPAGRNQLQHF. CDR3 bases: TGTGCCAGCAGACCTCCCGCCGGACGCAATCAGCTCCAGCATTTT.

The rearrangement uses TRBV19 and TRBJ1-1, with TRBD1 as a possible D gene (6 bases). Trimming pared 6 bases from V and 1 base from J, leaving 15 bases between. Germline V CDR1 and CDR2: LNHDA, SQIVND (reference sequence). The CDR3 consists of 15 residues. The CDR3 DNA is TGTGCCAGTAGCAGAGGGGGGTTAGGGAACACTGAAGCTTTCTTT. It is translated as CASSRGGLGNTEAFF. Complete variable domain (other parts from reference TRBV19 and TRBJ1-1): DGGITQSPKYLFRKEGQNVTLSCEQNLNHDAMYWYRQDPGQGLRLIYYSQIVNDFQKGDIAEGYSVSREKKESFPLTVTSAQKNPTAFYLCASSRGGLGNTEAFFGQGTRLTVV.

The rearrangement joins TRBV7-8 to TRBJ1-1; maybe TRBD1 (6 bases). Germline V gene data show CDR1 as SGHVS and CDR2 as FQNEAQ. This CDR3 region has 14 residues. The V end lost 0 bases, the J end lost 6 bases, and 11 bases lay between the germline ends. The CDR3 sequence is CASSLASGVAEAFF. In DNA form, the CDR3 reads TGTGCCAGCAGCTTAGCTTCAGGGGTCGCTGAAGCTTTCTTT. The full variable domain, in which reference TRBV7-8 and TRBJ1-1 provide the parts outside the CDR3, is GAGVSQSPRYKVAKRGQDVALRCDPISGHVSLFWYQQALGQGPEFLTYFQNEAQLDKSGLPSDRFFAERPEGSVSTLKIQRTQQEDSAVYLCASSLASGVAEAFFGQGTRLTVV.